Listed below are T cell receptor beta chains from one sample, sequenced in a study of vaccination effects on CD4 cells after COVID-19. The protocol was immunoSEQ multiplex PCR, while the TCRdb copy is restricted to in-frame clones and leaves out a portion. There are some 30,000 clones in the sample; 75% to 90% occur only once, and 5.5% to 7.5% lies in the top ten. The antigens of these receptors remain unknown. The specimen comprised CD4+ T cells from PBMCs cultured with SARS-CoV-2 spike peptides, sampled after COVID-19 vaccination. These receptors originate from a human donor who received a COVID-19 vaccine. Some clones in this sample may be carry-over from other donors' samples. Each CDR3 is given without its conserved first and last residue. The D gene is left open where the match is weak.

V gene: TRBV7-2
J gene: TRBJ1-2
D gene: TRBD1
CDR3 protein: ASSLILGGHGYT

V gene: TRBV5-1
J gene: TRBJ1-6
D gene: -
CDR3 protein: ASQVTPYNSPLH

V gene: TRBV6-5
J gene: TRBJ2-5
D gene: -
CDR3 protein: ASSYGTGNQETQY

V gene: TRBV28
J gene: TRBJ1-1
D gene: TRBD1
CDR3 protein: ASSLGTVKTEAF

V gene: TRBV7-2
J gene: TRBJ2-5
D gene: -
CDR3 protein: ASSPSSTYQETQY

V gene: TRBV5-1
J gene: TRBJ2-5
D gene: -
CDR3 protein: ASSFGGPKQETQY

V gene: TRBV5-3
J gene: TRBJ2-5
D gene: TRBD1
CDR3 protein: ARRVWDREKETQY

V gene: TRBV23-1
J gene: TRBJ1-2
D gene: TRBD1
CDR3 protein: ASSQWDRAGYT

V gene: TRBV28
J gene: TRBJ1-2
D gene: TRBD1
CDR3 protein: ASSTSAGTGIGYT

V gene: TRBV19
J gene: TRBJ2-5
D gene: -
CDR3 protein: ASSNPGRETQY

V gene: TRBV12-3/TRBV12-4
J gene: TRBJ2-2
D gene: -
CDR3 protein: ASSSTGTGELF

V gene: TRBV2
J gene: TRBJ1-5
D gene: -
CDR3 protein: ASSNSGLVGQPQH

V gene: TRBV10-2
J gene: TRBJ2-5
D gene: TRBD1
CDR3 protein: ASLNRGAIEETQY

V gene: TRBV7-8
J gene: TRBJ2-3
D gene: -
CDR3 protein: ASSLGGAAQKY

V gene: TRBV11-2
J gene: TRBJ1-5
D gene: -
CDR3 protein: ASSPRGGNQPQH

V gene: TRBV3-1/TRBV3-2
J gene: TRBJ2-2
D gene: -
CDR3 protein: ASSQLTGAGTGELF

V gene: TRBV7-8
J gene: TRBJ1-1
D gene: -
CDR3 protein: ASSLQQNTEAF

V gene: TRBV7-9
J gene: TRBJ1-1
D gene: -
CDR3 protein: ASSLPAGNTEAF

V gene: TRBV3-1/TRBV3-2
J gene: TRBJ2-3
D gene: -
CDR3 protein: ASSQEQITDTQY

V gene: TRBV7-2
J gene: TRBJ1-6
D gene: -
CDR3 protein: ASSLGGWDSPLH

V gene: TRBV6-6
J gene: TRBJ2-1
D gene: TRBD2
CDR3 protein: ASSPGTSGLSYNEQF

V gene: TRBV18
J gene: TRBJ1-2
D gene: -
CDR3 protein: ASSPSTGQGYGYT

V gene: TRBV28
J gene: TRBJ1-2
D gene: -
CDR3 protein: ASRPQGIYGYT

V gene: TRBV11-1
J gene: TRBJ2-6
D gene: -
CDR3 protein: ASSRGGANGANVLT

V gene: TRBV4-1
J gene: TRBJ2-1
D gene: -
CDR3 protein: ASSQVFGSTYNEQF

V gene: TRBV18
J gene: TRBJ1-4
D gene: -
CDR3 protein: ASSPPQGPREKLF

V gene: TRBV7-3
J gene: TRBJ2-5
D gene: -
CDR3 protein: ASSLGDMGTQY

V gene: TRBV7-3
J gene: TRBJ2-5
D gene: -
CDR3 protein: ASSLSPVGETQY

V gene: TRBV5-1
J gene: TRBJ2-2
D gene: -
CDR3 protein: ASSLQAGATGELF

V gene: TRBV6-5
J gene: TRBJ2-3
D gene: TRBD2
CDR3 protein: ASKRRGGTDTQY

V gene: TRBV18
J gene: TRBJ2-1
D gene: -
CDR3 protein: ASSPDRVNEQF

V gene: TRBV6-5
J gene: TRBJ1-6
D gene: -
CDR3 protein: ASRQERYNSPLH

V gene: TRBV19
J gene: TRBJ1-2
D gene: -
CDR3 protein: ASSIVAAAGYGYT